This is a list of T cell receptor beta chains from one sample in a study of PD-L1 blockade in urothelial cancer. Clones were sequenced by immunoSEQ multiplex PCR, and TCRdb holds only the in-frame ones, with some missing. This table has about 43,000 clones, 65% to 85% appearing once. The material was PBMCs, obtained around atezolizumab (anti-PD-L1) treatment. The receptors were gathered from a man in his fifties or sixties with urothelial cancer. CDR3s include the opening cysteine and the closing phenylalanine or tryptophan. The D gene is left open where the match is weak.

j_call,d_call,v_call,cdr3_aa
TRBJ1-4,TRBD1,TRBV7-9,CASTRTGVSEKLFF
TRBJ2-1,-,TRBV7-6,CASSLTQGGEQFF
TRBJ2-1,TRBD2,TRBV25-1,CASNGGGGEQFF
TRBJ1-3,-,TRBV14,CASSPFSSGNTIYF
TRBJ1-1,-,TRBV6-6,CASSPSGTTGSGGAFF
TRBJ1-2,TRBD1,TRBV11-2,CASSLAWGQLNYGYTF
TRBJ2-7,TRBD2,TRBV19,CASSIGGLSYEQYF
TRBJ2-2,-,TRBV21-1,CASSKDRGTGGRTGELFF
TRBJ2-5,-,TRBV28,CASSPWRETQYF
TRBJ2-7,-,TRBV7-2,CASSLEWGGTYEQYF
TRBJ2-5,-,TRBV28,CASSLRQVGKETQYF
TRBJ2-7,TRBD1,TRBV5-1,CASSYGTGLYEQYF
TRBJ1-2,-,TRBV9,CASSVAGFGGYTF
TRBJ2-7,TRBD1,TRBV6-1,CASSLQGARQYF
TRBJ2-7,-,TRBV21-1,CASSGRSGLSSYEQYF
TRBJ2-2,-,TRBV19,CASREAAGAGELFF
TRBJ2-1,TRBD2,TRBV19,CASSAQSGISYNEQFF
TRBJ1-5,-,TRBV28,CATSADYWGSQDQPQHF
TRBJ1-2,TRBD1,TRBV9,CASSVETGGDYGYTF
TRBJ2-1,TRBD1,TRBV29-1,CSAQDRASYNEQFF
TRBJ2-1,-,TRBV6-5,CASSYSFGNEQFF
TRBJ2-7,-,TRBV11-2,CASSYGQEDEQYF
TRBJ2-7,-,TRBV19,CASSTGQSYEQYF
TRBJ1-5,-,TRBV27,CASSFRGGSNSNQPQHF
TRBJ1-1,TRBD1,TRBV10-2,CASSEDRGTEAFF
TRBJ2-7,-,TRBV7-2,CASSSPTYEQYF
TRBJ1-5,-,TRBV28,CASTFLQGISNQPQHF
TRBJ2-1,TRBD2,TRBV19,CASRRESGTGYNEQFF
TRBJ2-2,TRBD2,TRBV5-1,CASSLGLADGELFF
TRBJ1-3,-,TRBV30,CAWSVPPGIRNTIYF
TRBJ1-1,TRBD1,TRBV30,CAWIGLPTGGFWNTEAFF
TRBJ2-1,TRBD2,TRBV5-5,CASSPTGLVNNEQFF
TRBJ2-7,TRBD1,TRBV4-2,CASSQAGQGANEQYF
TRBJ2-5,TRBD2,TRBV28,CASSLRVGGARETQYF
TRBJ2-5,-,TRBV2,CASSESYRVQETQYF
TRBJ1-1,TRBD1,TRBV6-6,CASSPDRGNTEAFF
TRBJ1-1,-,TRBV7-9,CASSPSQGGGNTEAFF
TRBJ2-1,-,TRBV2,CASSETRGAYNEQFF
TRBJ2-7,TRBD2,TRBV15,CATSTGRGASGNHEQYF
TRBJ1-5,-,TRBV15,CATSREGTGTSNQPQHF
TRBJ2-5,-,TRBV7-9,CASSSSRETQYF
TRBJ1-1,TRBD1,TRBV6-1,CASKTGSGAEAFF
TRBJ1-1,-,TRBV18,CASSPRRVDTEAFF
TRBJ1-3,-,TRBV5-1,CASSFQGAGNTIYF
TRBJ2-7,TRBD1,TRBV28,CASSSGTGGYEQYF
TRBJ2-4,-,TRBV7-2,CASSSARDIQYF
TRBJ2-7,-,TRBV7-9,CASSSPGPDEQYF